This TCR beta chain comes out of a study of PD-1 blockade in classical Hodgkin lymphoma. Overall study findings and caveats: Diversity in CD4+ TCRs, unlike that measured in CD8+ TCRs, had risen significantly by C4D1. According to reports, newly diagnosed patients had lower baseline TCR diversity than healthy donors, and relapsed/refractory patients had lower baseline TCR diversity still. Complete responders possessed baseline diversity comparable to newly diagnosed patients.

This clone was detected a few times. Its cognate antigen is unknown. Profiling relied on immunoSEQ multiplex PCR, and the TCRdb table lists in-frame clones only, not all of them. The table records 10,000 to 15,000 clones, over 75% of them present only once. Every patient relapsed after autologous stem cell transplantation, and brentuximab vedotin exposure varied. Best responses were complete response, partial response or progressive disease. This TCR was sampled from a human donor with classical Hodgkin lymphoma. Here the sequenced sample was peripheral blood mononuclear cells (PBMCs), taken at baseline.

CDR3 region: CASSYPAPGGLYGYTF. CDR3 bases: TGTGCCAGCAGTTACCCCGCCCCAGGGGGCCTCTATGGCTACACCTTC. The chain couples TRBV6-6 to TRBJ1-2; 8 bases are shared with TRBD1. CDR3 length: 16 amino acids. Per germline, CDR1 MNHNY and CDR2 SVGAGI (reference sequence). Unmatched junction bases numbered 9, after V lost 2 bases and J lost 4 bases.